These 32 T cell receptor beta chains originate from one sample sequenced in a study of shared clonotypes between healthy human individuals. Method: immunoSEQ multiplex PCR; TCRdb's copy keeps in-frame clones and lacks some. The sample holds about 1 million clones, roughly 80% seen once. The sample was memory CD4+ T cells sorted from blood. Indicated subset: CD45RA-negative fraction. The receptors originated from a man aged 18 to 30 in good health.

The chain has TRBV30 and TRBJ1-4; tentative D call: TRBD1 (6 bases). Trimming stripped 3 bases from V and 2 bases from J, with 22 bases between. CDR1 and CDR2 (germline): GTSNPN, SVGIG (reference sequence). There are 18 residues in the CDR3. DNA of the CDR3: TGTGCCTGGAGCGTTGTCAAGGGGGGCTTAAGTACTAATGAAAAACTGTTTTTT. Translation: CAWSVVKGGLSTNEKLFF.

J is TRBJ2-2 and V is TRBV19; 13 nucleotides match TRBD2. CDR3 size: 17 residues. Trimming at V came to 4 bases and at J to 4 bases, leaving 6 bases not matched to a gene. Germline V lookup: CDR1 LNHDA, CDR2 SQIVND (reference sequence). The DNA for the CDR3 is TGTGCCAGTAGTAACGGACTAGCGGGAGTGAGCACCGGGGAGCTGTTTTTT. It specifies CASSNGLAGVSTGELFF.

The genes are TRBV6-5 and TRBJ2-7; 9 bases line up with TRBD1. Germline CDR1 is MNHEY and CDR2 is SVGAGI. CDR3 length equals 14 residues. V lost 5 bases and J lost 3; bases outside the gene matches: 5. The CDR3 nucleotides are TGTGCCAGCAGTCTCCAGGGACAGGGCTACGAGCAGTACTTC. This gives the protein CASSLQGQGYEQYF.

Of note for this clone: The sample contains more than one DNA sequence encoding this CDR3. The chain joins TRBV18 to TRBJ1-1, with D unclear. The CDR3 is made up of 13 amino acids. V was trimmed by 2 bases and J by 1 base, leaving 5 bases between them. Germline loops: CDR1 KGHSH, CDR2 LQKENI. The DNA for the CDR3 is TGTGCCAGCTCACCAGGCTGGAACACTGAAGCTTTCTTT. Its protein is CASSPGWNTEAFF.

This clone appeared a single time. The chain combines TRBV5-6 with TRBJ2-5, with 10 bases lining up with TRBD1. The junction had 5 bases not matched to a gene; V was cut back by 5 bases and J by 1 base. Germline CDR1 reads SGHDT; CDR2 reads YYEEEE. The CDR3 totals 15 residues. CDR3 sequence: CASRRTGGSQETQYF. The CDR3 nucleotides are TGTGCCAGCAGACGGACAGGGGGTTCCCAAGAGACCCAGTACTTC.

This chain connects TRBV7-2 to TRBJ2-3; 9 bases fit TRBD2. The CDR3 extends over 18 amino acids. Unmatched junction bases numbered 10, after V lost 2 bases and J lost 1 base. The germline V gene encodes CDR1 SGHTA and CDR2 FQGNSA. The chain's CDR3 is CASSLRGNGGRGTDTQYF. The CDR3 nucleotides are TGTGCCAGCAGCTTACGGGGCAATGGCGGGAGGGGCACAGATACGCAGTATTTT.

For this clone: This sample includes further DNA sequences coding for the same CDR3. The V call is TRBV7-9, the J call TRBJ2-3; TRBD2 matches 8 bases. Germline CDR1 and CDR2: SEHNR and FQNEAQ (reference sequence). The length of the CDR3 is 14 residues. J lost 2 bases, V lost 5 bases, and 3 bases had no gene match. The CDR3 here is CASSRSGATDTQYF. The DNA for the CDR3 is TGTGCCAGCAGCCGTAGCGGGGCCACAGATACGCAGTATTTT. Complete variable domain (other parts from reference TRBV7-9 and TRBJ2-3): DTGVSQNPRHKITKRGQNVTFRCDPISEHNRLYWYRQTLGQGPEFLTYFQNEAQLEKSRLLSDRFSAERPKGSFSTLEIQRTEQGDSAMYLCASSRSGATDTQYFGPGTRLTVL.

This clone was observed many times. V usage is TRBV4-3 and J usage is TRBJ1-6; D not resolved. The CDR3 sequence is 15 residues long. Per germline, CDR1 LGHNA and CDR2 YSLEER. Deletions cut 0 bases from V and 10 bases from J, with 13 bases between. The chain's CDR3 is CASSQDYKEGSPLHF. The CDR3 bases are TGCGCCAGCAGCCAAGATTATAAGGAGGGATCACCCCTCCACTTT.

In DNA, the CDR3 is TGTGCCAGAAGCTTTCAGAGTCCCCTGCCCCGACGGCAGTACTTC. Encoded protein: CARSFQSPLPRRQYF. The V and J genes are TRBV5-3 and TRBJ2-4; D remains ambiguous. TRBV5-3 falls under the ORF class, with uncertain function. Trimming took off 2 bases at V and 13 bases at J, with 22 bases between the two ends. There are 15 residues in the CDR3.

V gene TRBV7-2 combines with J gene TRBJ2-3; no reliable D call. The CDR3 contains 14 residues. CDR1 is SGHTA, CDR2 FQGNSA, per germline. Trimming cost V 5 bases and J 2 bases, with 11 bases left between them. For the CDR3, the DNA is TGTGCCAGCAGCCCGAGTACGTTCACAGATACGCAGTATTTT. Its protein product is CASSPSTFTDTQYF. The full variable domain, its missing parts supplied by reference TRBV7-2 and TRBJ2-3, is GAGVSQSPSNKVTEKGKDVELRCDPISGHTALYWYRQSLGQGLEFLIYFQGNSAPDKSGLPSDRFSAERTGGSVSTLTIQRTQQEDSAVYLCASSPSTFTDTQYFGPGTRLTVL.

V gene TRBV5-6 combines with J gene TRBJ2-3; D call uncertain. Deletions cut 4 bases from V and 2 bases from J, with 20 bases between. Germline V CDR1 and CDR2: SGHDT, YYEEEE. This CDR3 contains 17 residues. The CDR3 DNA is TGTGCCAGCAGCCTCCGCCTGGATGCGCTCAACACAGATACGCAGTATTTT. Protein product: CASSLRLDALNTDTQYF.

The chain has TRBV28 and TRBJ2-7, with TRBD1 matching 8 bases. This CDR3 is built from 15 residues. V shed 5 bases, J shed 0 bases, and the junction held 6 bases outside the gene matches. Germline assignment: CDR1 MDHEN and CDR2 SYDVKM. CDR3 residues: CASSPDRGLSYEQYF. DNA of the CDR3: TGTGCCAGCAGTCCCGACAGGGGACTCTCCTACGAGCAGTACTTC.

This clone was counted only a few times. This rearrangement joins TRBV30 to TRBJ1-1, with D unclear. The germline V gene has CDR1 GTSNPN and CDR2 SVGIG (reference sequence). The CDR3 consists of 11 residues. V was shortened by 2 bases and J by 5 bases, with 6 bases between the two germline ends. CDR3 nucleotide sequence: TGTGCCTGGAGTCGGAGGACTGAAGCTTTCTTT. This codes for CAWSRRTEAFF.

The V call is TRBV7-9, the J call TRBJ2-3; 13 bases fit TRBD2. Trimming took 1 base from V and 6 from J; bases not matched to a gene: 4. The germline V gene encodes CDR1 SEHNR and CDR2 FQNEAQ (reference sequence). This CDR3 spans 16 amino acids. The CDR3 here is CASSLGLAGGPDTQYF. CDR3 nucleotides: TGTGCCAGCAGCTTAGGACTAGCGGGAGGCCCGGATACGCAGTATTTT.

V gene TRBV6-1 combines with J gene TRBJ2-5; 8 nucleotides match TRBD2. The CDR3 has 15 residues. J gave up 1 base and V 8 bases, and 9 bases lay outside the gene matches. Germline V gene data show CDR1 as MNHNS and CDR2 as SASEGT. The CDR3 coding sequence is TGTGCCAGCTCACCACGGGAGGGGATCCAAGAGACCCAGTACTTC. It encodes CASSPREGIQETQYF.

Remarks on this clone: Within the sample, other DNA sequences also encode this same CDR3. V and J are TRBV18 and TRBJ1-1; D not resolved. Germline lookup yields CDR1 KGHSH and CDR2 LQKENI. Trimming took off 2 bases at V and 4 bases at J, with 11 bases between the two ends. The CDR3 runs to 14 residues. CDR3 DNA sequence: TGTGCCAGCTCACCAGGGGTAGGAGGCACTGAAGCTTTCTTT. Translated, it gives CASSPGVGGTEAFF.

The chain combines TRBV9 with TRBJ2-1; 8 nucleotides align to TRBD2. The germline gives CDR1 SGDLS, CDR2 YYNGEE. This CDR3 spans 15 amino acids. The trim removed 2 bases at V and 3 bases at J, leaving 4 bases unmatched. DNA for the CDR3: TGTGCCAGCAGCGTGGGACTAGGGGACTACAATGAGCAGTTCTTC. It is translated as CASSVGLGDYNEQFF.

This clone was seen a handful of times. The J gene is TRBJ1-5, the V gene TRBV7-2; D is perhaps TRBD1 (5 bases). The CDR3 is made up of 15 amino acids. Per germline, CDR1 SGHTA and CDR2 FQGNSA. The V end lost 4 bases, the J end lost 2 bases, and 12 bases lay between the germline ends. The CDR3 loop reads CASSSQGVGNQPQHF. CDR3 sequence (DNA): TGTGCCAGCAGCTCCCAGGGTGTGGGCAATCAGCCCCAGCATTTT.

The chain combines TRBV5-1 with TRBJ1-1, with a weak D call TRBD1 (6 bases). This CDR3 is 14 amino acids long. The ends were cut back, 4 bases at V and 4 bases at J, with 14 bases in the middle. The germline V gene has CDR1 SGHRS and CDR2 YFSETQ. The CDR3 region is CASSPSEGGTEAFF. CDR3 DNA: TGCGCCAGCAGCCCCTCAGAGGGGGGCACTGAAGCTTTCTTT.

The rearrangement uses TRBV19 and TRBJ2-2; D gene uncertain. CDR1 LNHDA and CDR2 SQIVND come from the germline V gene (reference sequence). The CDR3 has 13 residues. Trimming stripped 10 bases from V and 1 base from J, with 10 bases between. The CDR3 loop reads CATADWNTGELFF. CDR3 nucleotides: TGTGCCACCGCGGATTGGAACACCGGGGAGCTGTTTTTT.

V and J are TRBV4-3 and TRBJ2-1; D perhaps matches TRBD2 (6 bases). Trimming cost V 2 bases and J 4 bases, with 15 bases left between them. Germline V gives CDR1 LGHNA, CDR2 YSLEER. The CDR3 extends over 16 amino acids. DNA for the CDR3: TGCGCCAGCAGCCAAAGGTCGGCGGGAACATACAATGAGCAGTTCTTC. Its protein product is CASSQRSAGTYNEQFF.

Comments on this clone: In the same sample, other DNA sequences code for this CDR3. The rearrangement uses TRBV28 and TRBJ1-5, with a weak D call TRBD1 (5 bases). V was clipped by 5 bases and J by 2 bases, with 13 bases between them. Germline loops: CDR1 MDHEN, CDR2 SYDVKM. This CDR3 is 15 amino acids long. This CDR3 is CASSPGGAGNQPQHF. The CDR3, as DNA: TGTGCCAGCAGTCCCGGTGGGGCGGGCAATCAGCCCCAGCATTTT.

This chain links TRBV9 with TRBJ2-3; 10 positions agree with TRBD2. This CDR3 contains 15 residues. CDR1 and CDR2 from the germline V gene are SGDLS and YYNGEE. V trimming: 5 bases; J trimming: 1 base; junction bases outside the gene matches: 4. CDR3 nucleotide sequence: TGTGCCAGCAGTAGAGGGACTAGCGGCACAGATACGCAGTATTTT. It codes for CASSRGTSGTDTQYF.

The J gene is TRBJ1-1, the V gene TRBV27, with D unresolved. The CDR3 totals 15 residues. Trimming shortened V by 5 bases and J by 1 base, and 14 bases separated the two germline ends. From germline, CDR1 is MNHEY and CDR2 SMNVEV (reference sequence). The CDR3 DNA reads as TGTGCCAGCAGTCCTCGGCCTCGAACGAACACTGAAGCTTTCTTT. Protein sequence: CASSPRPRTNTEAFF.

This clone was recorded at least ten times. The rearrangement links TRBV4-1 to TRBJ2-5; D might be TRBD1 (6 bases). This CDR3 region has 15 residues. V dropped 0 bases and J dropped 4 bases, with 12 bases sitting between them. Germline loops: CDR1 MGHRA, CDR2 YSYEKL. The CDR3 is CASSQEGQGRETQYF. CDR3 nucleotides: TGCGCCAGCAGCCAAGAGGGGCAGGGGCGAGAGACCCAGTACTTC.

The rearrangement links TRBV6-6 to TRBJ2-6; D is ambiguous. Germline loops: CDR1 MNHNY, CDR2 SVGAGI (reference sequence). This CDR3 comprises 14 residues. Between the trimmed V and J ends, which lost 5 bases and 0 bases, there was a span of 5 bases. CDR3 in amino acids: CASSNLSGANVLTF. In DNA, the CDR3 is TGTGCCAGCAGTAACCTCTCTGGGGCCAACGTCCTGACTTTC.

The chain carries TRBV2 and TRBJ2-2; D remains unclear. V was clipped by 7 bases and J by 4 bases, with 10 bases between them. The germline V gene encodes CDR1 SNHLY and CDR2 FYNNEI. The CDR3 runs to 13 residues. The chain's CDR3 is CASKESPTGELFF. CDR3 nucleotides: TGTGCCAGCAAAGAAAGCCCCACCGGGGAGCTGTTTTTT. The variable domain in full, completed from reference TRBV2 and TRBJ2-2, reads EPEVTQTPSHQVTQMGQEVILRCVPISNHLYFYWYRQILGQKVEFLVSFYNNEISEKSEIFDDQFSVERPDGSNFTLKIRSTKLEDSAMYFCASKESPTGELFFGEGSRLTVL.

V is TRBV6-5 and J is TRBJ1-3; no definite D call. V shed 7 bases and J shed 0 bases, with 10 bases lying between them. Germline lookup yields CDR1 MNHEY and CDR2 SVGAGI. The CDR3 is made up of 14 amino acids. The CDR3 reads CASTRGGSGNTIYF. CDR3 bases: TGTGCCAGCACCCGGGGAGGCTCTGGAAACACCATATATTTT.

Note on this clone: This specimen includes other DNA sequences encoding the same CDR3. This sequence joins TRBV28 and TRBJ2-3; the D is unclear. The germline CDR1 and CDR2 sequences are MDHEN and SYDVKM. Trimming cost V 3 bases and J 5 bases, with 3 bases left between them. The CDR3 covers 11 residues. CDR3 DNA sequence: TGTGCCAGCAGTTTTCGAGATACGCAGTATTTT. It yields the protein CASSFRDTQYF. Full variable domain (remainder filled in from reference TRBV28 and TRBJ2-3): DVKVTQSSRYLVKRTGEKVFLECVQDMDHENMFWYRQDPGLGLRLIYFSYDVKMKEKGDIPEGYSVSREKKERFSLILESASTNQTSMYLCASSFRDTQYFGPGTRLTVL.

The chain recombines TRBV27 with TRBJ1-3; 7 bases fit TRBD1. The CDR3 runs 15 residues. CDR1 is MNHEY, CDR2 SMNVEV, per germline (reference sequence). Unmatched junction bases numbered 4, after V lost 5 bases and J lost 0 bases. CDR3 region: CASSNRGHSGNTIYF. The DNA of the CDR3 is TGTGCCAGCAGTAACAGGGGCCACTCTGGAAACACCATATATTTT.

This chain links TRBV5-6 with TRBJ1-3; no clear D. The germline V gene has CDR1 SGHDT and CDR2 YYEEEE. V lost 0 bases and J 2 bases, leaving 3 bases between the germline ends. The length of the CDR3 is 13 residues. The CDR3 DNA sequence: TGTGCCAGCAGCTTGGCAGCTGGAAACACCATATATTTT. Its protein is CASSLAAGNTIYF.

The chain couples TRBV6-5 to TRBJ2-7; 10 bases map to TRBD1. Losses at the gene ends were 5 bases for V and 6 bases for J; bases not matched to a gene: 10. Per germline, CDR1 MNHEY and CDR2 SVGAGI. The CDR3 covers 15 residues. The CDR3 coding sequence is TGTGCCAGCAGTGCGAGGGGGACAGGGGCTGGCGAGCAGTACTTC. This translates into CASSARGTGAGEQYF.